This T cell receptor (beta chain) was sequenced for a study of blood T cell repertoires in COVID-19. V gave up 5 bases and J gave up 2 bases; unmatched junction bases: 6. The CDR3 sequence is 16 residues long. Germline CDR1 MDHEN, CDR2 SYDVKM. Profiling relied on immunoSEQ multiplex PCR, and the TCRdb table lists in-frame clones only, not all of them. The sample consists of roughly 250,000 clones, around 84% of them appearing once. Sequencing used PBMCs or T cells enriched from blood (not recorded which). The chain employs TRBV28 and TRBJ2-3; 11 bases fit TRBD2. The TCR was taken from a woman in her forties or fifties who had recovered from COVID-19. The CDR3 coding sequence is TGTGCCAGCAGTCCGACTAGCGGGACCTTCACAGATACGCAGTATTTT. Translation: CASSPTSGTFTDTQYF.